This T cell receptor (beta chain) is drawn from a study of blood T cells in healthy people across ages. Approximately 10 milliliters was the volume of peripheral blood drawn from each donor. This clonotype came up a few times. CDR3 length: 14 residues. The germline CDR1 and CDR2 sequences are SGHDT and YYEEEE. V gave up 2 bases and J gave up 5 bases; unmatched junction bases: 6. The use of a sample-barcoded 5' primer and a J-beta primer mix characterized a second PCR of roughly 6 to 11 cycles. Using its own MiXCR run on the 5' RACE reads, TCRdb lists one record per CDR3 protein. The sample has 450,000 to 600,000 distinct CDR3 sequences, about 26% seen once. These same data were also listed under a study on T cells of mothers and their children.

The TCR sequence derives from a boy between 2 and 10 years old in good health. Source material: blood. This sequence joins TRBV5-6 and TRBJ2-7; 8 bases fit TRBD1. The CDR3 coding sequence is TGTGCCAGCAGCTTAAACGACAGGGGCAACGAGCAGTACTTC. Its protein product is CASSLNDRGNEQYF.